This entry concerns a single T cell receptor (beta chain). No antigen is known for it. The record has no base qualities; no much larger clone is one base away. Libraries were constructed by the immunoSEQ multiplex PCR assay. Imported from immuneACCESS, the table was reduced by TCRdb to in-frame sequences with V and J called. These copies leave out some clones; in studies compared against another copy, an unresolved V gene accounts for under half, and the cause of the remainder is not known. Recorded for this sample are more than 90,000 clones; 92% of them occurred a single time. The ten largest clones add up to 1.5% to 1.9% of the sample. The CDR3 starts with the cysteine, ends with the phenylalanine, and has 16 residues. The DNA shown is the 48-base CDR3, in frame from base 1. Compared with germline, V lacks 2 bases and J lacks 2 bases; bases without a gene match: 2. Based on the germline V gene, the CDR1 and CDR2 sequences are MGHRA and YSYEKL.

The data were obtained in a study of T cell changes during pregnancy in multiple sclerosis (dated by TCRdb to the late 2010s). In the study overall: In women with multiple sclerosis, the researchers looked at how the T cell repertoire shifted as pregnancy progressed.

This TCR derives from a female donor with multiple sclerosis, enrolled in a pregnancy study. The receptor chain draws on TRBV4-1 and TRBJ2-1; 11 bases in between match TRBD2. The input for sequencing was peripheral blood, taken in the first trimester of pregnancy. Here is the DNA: TGCGCCAGCAGCCAAATAGCGGGAGGGCCCTACAATGAGCAGTTCTTC. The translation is CASSQIAGGPYNEQFF.